The clone carrying this T cell receptor (beta chain) was observed a handful of times. What it binds is unknown. J lost 7 bases, V lost 5 bases, and 17 bases had no gene match. This CDR3 contains 17 residues. The data stem from a study of identical twins. Each CDR3 protein gets one entry after TCRdb re-called the 5' RACE reads with MiXCR. The sample records about 470,000 distinct CDR3 sequences, approximately 25% being singletons. Points from the study as a whole: Partial confounding of zero-insertion analyses by invariant MAIT and iNKT cells was possible. Low generation probability was overrepresented in out-of-frame alpha sequences shared by twins.

The same sample was also used in a study of T cells expressing NK-cell markers. From that paper: Cells sorted as CD3+CD56+NKG2C+, CD3+CD56+NKG2C- and CD3+CD56-NKG2C+ T cells supplied the TCR beta repertoires. The contribution of dominant NKG2C+ clonotypes to CD8+ T cells in five to seven donors was roughly 1.0-8%.

The material sequenced was CD4+ T cells sorted from blood. This receptor was identified in a woman aged 18-29 years in good health. This chain uses TRBV12-3 or TRBV12-4 with TRBJ2-5; TRBD1 aligns across 9 bases. The CDR3 region is CASSLGQGGTFLGTQYF. The CDR3 bases are TGTGCCAGCAGTCTGGGACAGGGAGGAACGTTTTTGGGGACCCAGTACTTC.